This entry features one TCR beta chain sequence. Its antigen is not identified. Combining a sample-barcoded 5' primer with a J-beta primer mix, a second PCR ran for 7 to 11 cycles. Each cDNA was tagged by a template-switch adaptor containing 12 random nucleotides. TCRdb recomputed calls from the 5' RACE reads with MiXCR, one row per CDR3 protein. The repertoire holds 1,500,000 or so distinct CDR3 sequences, with around 55% as singletons. This sample stems from a study of blood T cells in healthy people across ages. General observations from the study: The CMV status of each donor remained undetermined, and this could have confounded shifts in expanded clonotypes. Aged donors had fewer naive CD4+ cells and lower diversity than long-lived donors.

CDR3 length: 13 residues. V dropped 7 bases and J dropped 8 bases, with 16 bases sitting between them. Germline loops: CDR1 SGHAT, CDR2 FQNNGV. This clonotype was sampled from a man in his late teens or twenties in good health. The rearrangement uses TRBV11-2 and TRBJ2-3; D tentatively reads TRBD1 or TRBD2 (6 bases each). Material: blood. The CDR3 reads CASTRGLRGTQYF. The CDR3 nucleotides are TGTGCCAGCACCCGGGGGCTCCGAGGTACGCAGTATTTT.